The T cell receptor (beta chain) described here comes from a study of OX40 agonist ivuxolimab in advanced cancers. The CDR3 loop spans 14 amino acids. Trimming left V 1 base short and J 1 base short, with 7 bases between. The germline gives CDR1 SNHLY, CDR2 FYNNEI. Profiled with immunoSEQ multiplex PCR; TCRdb holds only in-frame clones, not every one. This table has about 150,000 clones, approximately 94% appearing once. This chain uses TRBV2 with TRBJ1-1; D is undetermined. Sample: CD4+ or CD8+ T cells sorted from blood, taken in a trial of the OX40 agonist ivuxolimab. The sequence was obtained from an adult with an advanced solid tumor such as melanoma, head and neck, liver or kidney cancer. CDR3 nucleotide sequence: TGTGCCAGCAGTGAAGACCGGTGGAACACTGAAGCTTTCTTT. Its translation is CASSEDRWNTEAFF.